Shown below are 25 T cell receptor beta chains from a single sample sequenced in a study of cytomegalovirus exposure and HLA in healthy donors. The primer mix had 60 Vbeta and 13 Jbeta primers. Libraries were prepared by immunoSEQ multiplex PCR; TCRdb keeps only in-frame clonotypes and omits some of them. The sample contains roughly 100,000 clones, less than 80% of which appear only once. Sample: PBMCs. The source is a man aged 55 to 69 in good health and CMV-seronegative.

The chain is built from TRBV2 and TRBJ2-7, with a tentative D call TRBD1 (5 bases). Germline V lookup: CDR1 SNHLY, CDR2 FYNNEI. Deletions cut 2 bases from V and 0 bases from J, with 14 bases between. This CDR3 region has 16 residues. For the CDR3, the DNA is TGTGCCAGCAGTGAAACGAGACAGTTTAGCTCCTACGAGCAGTACGTC. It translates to CASSETRQFSSYEQYV.

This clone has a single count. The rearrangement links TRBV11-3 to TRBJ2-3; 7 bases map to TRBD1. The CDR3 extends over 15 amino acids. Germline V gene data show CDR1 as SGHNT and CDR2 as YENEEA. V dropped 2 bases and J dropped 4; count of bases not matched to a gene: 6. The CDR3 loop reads CASSLRGQMADTQYF. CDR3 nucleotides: TGTGCCAGCAGCTTACGGGGACAGATGGCAGATACGCAGTATTTT.

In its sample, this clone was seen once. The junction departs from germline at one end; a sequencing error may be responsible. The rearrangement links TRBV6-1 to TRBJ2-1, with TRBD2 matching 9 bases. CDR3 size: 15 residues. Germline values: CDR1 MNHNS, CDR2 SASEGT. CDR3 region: CASRGTLAGYSEQFF. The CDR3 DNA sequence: TGTGCCAGCAGGGGCACCCTAGCGGGGTACAGTGAGCAGTTCTTC.

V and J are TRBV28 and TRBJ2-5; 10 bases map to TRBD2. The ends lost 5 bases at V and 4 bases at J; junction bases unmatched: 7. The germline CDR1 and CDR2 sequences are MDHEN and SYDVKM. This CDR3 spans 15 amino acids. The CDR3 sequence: CASSGSGGAGETQYF. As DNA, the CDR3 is TGTGCCAGCAGTGGGAGCGGGGGGGCCGGAGAGACCCAGTACTTC.

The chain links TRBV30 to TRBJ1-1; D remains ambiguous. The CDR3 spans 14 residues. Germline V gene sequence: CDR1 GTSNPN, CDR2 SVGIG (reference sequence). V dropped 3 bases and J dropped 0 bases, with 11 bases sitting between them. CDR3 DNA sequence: TGTGCCTGGAGGCCAGGAGGGATGAACACTGAAGCTTTCTTT. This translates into CAWRPGGMNTEAFF. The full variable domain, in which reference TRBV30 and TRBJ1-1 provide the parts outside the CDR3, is SQTIHQWPATLVQPVGSPLSLECTVEGTSNPNLYWYRQAAGRGLQLLFYSVGIGQISSEVPQNLSASRPQDRQFILSSKKLLLSDSGFYLCAWRPGGMNTEAFFGQGTRLTVV.

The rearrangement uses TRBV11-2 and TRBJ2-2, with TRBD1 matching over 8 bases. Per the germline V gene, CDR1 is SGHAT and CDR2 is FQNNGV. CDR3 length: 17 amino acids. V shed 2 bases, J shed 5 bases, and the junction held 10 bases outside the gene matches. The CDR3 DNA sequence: TGTGCCAGCAGCTTAAGGGGCAGGGGGCGCCGAACCGGGGAGCTGTTTTTT. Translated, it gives CASSLRGRGRRTGELFF.

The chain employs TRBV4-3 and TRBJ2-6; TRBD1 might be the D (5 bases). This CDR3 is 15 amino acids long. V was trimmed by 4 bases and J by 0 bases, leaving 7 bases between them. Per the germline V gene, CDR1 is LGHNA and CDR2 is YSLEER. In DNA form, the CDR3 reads TGCGCCAGCAGCCCCCAGGGCTCTGGGGCCAACGTCCTGACTTTC. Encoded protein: CASSPQGSGANVLTF.

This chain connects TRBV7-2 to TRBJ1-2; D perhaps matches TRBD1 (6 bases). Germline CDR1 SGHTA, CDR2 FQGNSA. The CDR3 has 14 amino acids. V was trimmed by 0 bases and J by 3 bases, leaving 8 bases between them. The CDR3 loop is CASSLAQGDYGYTF. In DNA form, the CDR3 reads TGTGCCAGCAGCTTAGCACAGGGTGACTATGGCTACACCTTC.

Here the CDR3 reads CASGSGQGYYGYTF. The CDR3 coding sequence is TGTGCCAGCGGCTCGGGACAGGGCTACTATGGCTACACCTTC. The chain recombines TRBV5-5 with TRBJ1-2, with 9 bases that match TRBD1. V lost 7 bases and J lost 3; bases outside the gene matches: 7. CDR1 SGHKS and CDR2 YYEKEE come from the germline V gene (reference sequence). This CDR3 region has 14 residues.

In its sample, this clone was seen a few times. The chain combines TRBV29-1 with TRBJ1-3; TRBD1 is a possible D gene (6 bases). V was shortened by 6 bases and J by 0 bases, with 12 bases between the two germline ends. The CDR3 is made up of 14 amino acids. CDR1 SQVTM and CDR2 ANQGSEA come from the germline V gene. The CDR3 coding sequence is TGCAGCGTGATACAGGGCCCCTCTGGAAACACCATATATTTT. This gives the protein CSVIQGPSGNTIYF. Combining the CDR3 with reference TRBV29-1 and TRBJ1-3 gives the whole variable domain SAVISQKPSRDICQRGTSLTIQCQVDSQVTMMFWYRQQPGQSLTLIATANQGSEATYESGFVIDKFPISRPNLTFSTLTVSNMSPEDSSIYLCSVIQGPSGNTIYFGEGSWLTVV.

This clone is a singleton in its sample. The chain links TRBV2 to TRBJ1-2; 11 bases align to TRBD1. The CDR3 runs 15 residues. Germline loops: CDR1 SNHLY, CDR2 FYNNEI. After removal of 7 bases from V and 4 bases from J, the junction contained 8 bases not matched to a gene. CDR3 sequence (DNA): TGTGCCAGCACGGGACAGGGGGATCAGGGCTATGGCTACACCTTC. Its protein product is CASTGQGDQGYGYTF.

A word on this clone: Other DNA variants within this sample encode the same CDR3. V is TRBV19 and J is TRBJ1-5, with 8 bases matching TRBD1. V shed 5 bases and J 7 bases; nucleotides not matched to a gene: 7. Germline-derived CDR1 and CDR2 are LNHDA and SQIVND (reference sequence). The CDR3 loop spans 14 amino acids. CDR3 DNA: TGTGCCAGTAGTGTCGACAGGGGTGGCCAGCCCCAGCATTTT. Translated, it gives CASSVDRGGQPQHF.

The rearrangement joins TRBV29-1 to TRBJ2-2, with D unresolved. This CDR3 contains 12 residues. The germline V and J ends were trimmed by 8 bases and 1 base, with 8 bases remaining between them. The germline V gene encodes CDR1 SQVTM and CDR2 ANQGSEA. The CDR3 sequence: CSWAGNTGELFF. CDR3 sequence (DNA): TGCAGCTGGGCAGGGAACACCGGGGAGCTGTTTTTT.

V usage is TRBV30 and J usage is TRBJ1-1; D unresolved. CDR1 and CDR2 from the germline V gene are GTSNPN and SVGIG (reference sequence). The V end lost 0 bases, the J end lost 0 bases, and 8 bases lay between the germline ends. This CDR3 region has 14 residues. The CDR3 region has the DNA TGTGCCTGGAGTGTTGGGCTTTTGAACACTGAAGCTTTCTTT. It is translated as CAWSVGLLNTEAFF.

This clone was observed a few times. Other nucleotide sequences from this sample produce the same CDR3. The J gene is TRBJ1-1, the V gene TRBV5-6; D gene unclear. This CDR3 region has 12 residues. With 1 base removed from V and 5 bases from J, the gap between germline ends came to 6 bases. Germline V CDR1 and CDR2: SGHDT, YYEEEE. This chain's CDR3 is CASSLRGTEAFF. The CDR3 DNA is TGTGCCAGCAGCTTGCGGGGTACTGAAGCTTTCTTT. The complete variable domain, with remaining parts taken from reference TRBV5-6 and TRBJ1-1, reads DAGVTQSPTHLIKTRGQQVTLRCSPKSGHDTVSWYQQALGQGPQFIFQYYEEEERQRGNFPDRFSGHQFPNYSSELNVNALLLGDSALYLCASSLRGTEAFFGQGTRLTVV.

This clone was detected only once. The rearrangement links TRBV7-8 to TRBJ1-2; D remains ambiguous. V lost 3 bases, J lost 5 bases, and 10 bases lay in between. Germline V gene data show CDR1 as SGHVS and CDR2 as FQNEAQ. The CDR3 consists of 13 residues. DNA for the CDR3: TGTGCCAGCAGCTTCGTCCAGTCGTATGGCTACACCTTC. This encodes CASSFVQSYGYTF.

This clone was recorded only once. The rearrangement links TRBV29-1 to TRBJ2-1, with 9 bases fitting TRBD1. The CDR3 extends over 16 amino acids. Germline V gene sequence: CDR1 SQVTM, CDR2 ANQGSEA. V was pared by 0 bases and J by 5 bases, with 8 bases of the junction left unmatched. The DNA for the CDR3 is TGCAGCGTTGAAGATGGGTGGACAGGGGAAAACAATGAGCAGTTCTTC. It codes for CSVEDGWTGENNEQFF.

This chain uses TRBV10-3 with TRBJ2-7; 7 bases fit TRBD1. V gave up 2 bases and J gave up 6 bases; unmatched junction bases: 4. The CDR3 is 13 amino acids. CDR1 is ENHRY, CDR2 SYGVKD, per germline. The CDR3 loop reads CAISEQGVVEQYV. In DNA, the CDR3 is TGTGCCATCAGTGAGCAGGGGGTTGTCGAGCAGTACGTC.

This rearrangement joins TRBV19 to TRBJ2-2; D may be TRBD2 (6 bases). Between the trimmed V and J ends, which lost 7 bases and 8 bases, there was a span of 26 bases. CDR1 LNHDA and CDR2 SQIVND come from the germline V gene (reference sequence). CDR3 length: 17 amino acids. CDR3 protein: CASNSEGRWLSSGELFF. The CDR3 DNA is TGTGCCAGTAACTCGGAGGGGAGATGGCTTTCGTCTGGGGAGCTGTTTTTT.

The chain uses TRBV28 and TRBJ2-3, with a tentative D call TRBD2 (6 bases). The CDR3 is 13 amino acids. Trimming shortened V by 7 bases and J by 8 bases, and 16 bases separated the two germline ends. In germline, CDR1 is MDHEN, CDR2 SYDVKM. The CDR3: CASTSGPGGTQYF. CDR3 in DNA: TGTGCCAGCACGAGCGGGCCTGGTGGTACGCAGTATTTT.

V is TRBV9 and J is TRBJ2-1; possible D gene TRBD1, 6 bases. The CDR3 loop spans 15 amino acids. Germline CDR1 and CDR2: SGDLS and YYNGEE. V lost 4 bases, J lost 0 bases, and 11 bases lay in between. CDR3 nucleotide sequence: TGTGCCAGCAGCCAGGGGTTTAGCTCCTACAATGAGCAGTTCTTC. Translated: CASSQGFSSYNEQFF.

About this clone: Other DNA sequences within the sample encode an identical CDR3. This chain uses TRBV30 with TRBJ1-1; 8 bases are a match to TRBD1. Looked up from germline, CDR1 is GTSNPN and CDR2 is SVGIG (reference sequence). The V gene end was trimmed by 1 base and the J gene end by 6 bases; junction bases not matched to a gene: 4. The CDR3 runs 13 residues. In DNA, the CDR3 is TGTGCCTGGAGTGGCGACAGGGGTCCTGAAGCTTTCTTT. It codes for CAWSGDRGPEAFF.

The CDR3 region is CATSGWGGQDTGELFF. As DNA, the CDR3 is TGTGCCACCAGCGGGTGGGGGGGCCAGGACACCGGGGAGCTGTTTTTT. The V call is TRBV15, the J call TRBJ2-2; D may be TRBD2 (7 bases). Germline CDR1 and CDR2: LNHNV and YYDKDF (reference sequence). The CDR3 totals 16 residues. The germline V and J ends were trimmed by 5 bases and 3 bases, with 16 bases remaining between them.

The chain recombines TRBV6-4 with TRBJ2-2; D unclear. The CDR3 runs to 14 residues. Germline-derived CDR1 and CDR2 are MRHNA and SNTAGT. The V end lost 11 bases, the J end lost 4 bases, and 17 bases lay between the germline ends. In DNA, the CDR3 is TGTGCCTCAAGGAGTGGCGTTTCCACCGGGGAGCTGTTTTTT. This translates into CASRSGVSTGELFF.

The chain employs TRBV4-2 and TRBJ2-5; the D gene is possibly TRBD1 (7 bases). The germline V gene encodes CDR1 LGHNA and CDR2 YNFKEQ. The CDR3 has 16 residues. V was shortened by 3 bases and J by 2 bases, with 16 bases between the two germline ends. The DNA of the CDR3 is TGTGCCAGCAGCCAGACTAGGGACAGCTCACAAGAGACCCAGTACTTC. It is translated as CASSQTRDSSQETQYF.